A single T cell receptor beta chain is shown here with its context. Its antigen remains unidentified. These data are taken from a study of T-cell reconstitution after alpha-beta-depleted transplantation in children. Study-level findings and limits: Reports say that about two months after transplant, the alpha-beta T cells came out of several hundred graft clones that had expanded.

CDR1 and CDR2 from the germline V gene are MNHEY and SMNVEV (reference sequence). This CDR3 contains 15 residues. The V end lost 5 bases, the J end lost 1 base, and 15 bases lay between the germline ends. Preparation of the TCRbeta library used unique molecular identifiers. MiXCR, run by TCRdb on the PCR reads, gives a single entry per CDR3 protein. Seen here are around 140,000 distinct CDR3 sequences, roughly 8.8% observed once, and the top ten hold 15% to 20%. V gene TRBV27 combines with J gene TRBJ2-7; D may be TRBD1 (6 bases). The starting material was PBMCs, mostly from graft donor cells, obtained 180 days after TCRalphabeta/CD19-depleted stem cell transplant. The source of this sequence is a female patient between 2 and 10 years old who had a stem cell transplant for congenital amegakaryocytic thrombocytopenia, so the T cells may come from the graft donor. As DNA, the CDR3 is TGTGCCAGCAGTACGCTCGACAGGTGGTCCTACGAGCAGTACTTC. Its protein is CASSTLDRWSYEQYF.